This T cell receptor beta chain was observed in a study of T cells in localized non-small cell lung cancer. Comment on this clone: Antigen: not known.

General study results and limits: Within adjacent lung there appeared a median around 57 of the top 100 tumor clones. Maximal T cell clonality occurred in uninvolved adjacent lung, with tumor ranking below it.

The method was immunoSEQ multiplex PCR; TCRdb's version includes in-frame clones alone and lacks a portion of them. Of fewer than 25,000 clones listed, 88% are singletons. The CDR3 spans 14 residues. Trimming pared 0 bases from V and 4 bases from J, leaving 10 bases between. From germline, CDR1 is SGDLS and CDR2 YYNGEE. The chain is built from TRBV9 and TRBJ1-2; D ambiguous. The source material was PBMCs, sampled before any cancer treatment. The TCR originated in a man aged 40 to 70 with stage II lung adenocarcinoma. The CDR3 DNA reads TGTGCCAGCAGCGTAGGGGCGGGCAGCTATGGCTACACCTTC. It translates to CASSVGAGSYGYTF.